At least ten counts were recorded for the clone carrying this T cell receptor beta chain. Its specificity is not known. The entry originates in a study of T cells in Graves' hyperthyroidism and ophthalmopathy. Study-level findings and limits: Ophthalmopathy, which appeared later, was predicted by the model a median approximately 6 months before onset.

Every diagnosis used clinical symptoms, serum thyroxine and TRAb, thyroid ultrasound and orbital computed tomography. About 10 ml of fresh peripheral blood supplied the PBMCs. V lost 6 bases and J lost 0; bases outside the gene matches: 13. The length of the CDR3 is 17 residues. The V gene's germline CDR1 is MNHEY and CDR2 SMNVEV (reference sequence). What was amplified from RNA transcripts were TCR beta CDR3 regions. First-round RT-PCR with HTBI primers amplified the TCR CDR3 region. Using its own MiXCR run on the multiplex PCR reads, TCRdb lists one record per CDR3 protein. The repertoire consists of some 620,000 distinct CDR3 sequences, with 15% to 20% occurring once and the leading ten covering 3% to 4.5%.

The specimen was blood. This TCR was recovered from a woman in her 30s with Graves' hyperthyroidism. The chain combines TRBV27 with TRBJ1-1; 7 bases match TRBD1. The chain's CDR3 is CASRQTGKGSLNTEAFF. The CDR3, as DNA: TGTGCCAGCAGACAGACAGGGAAGGGTTCGCTGAACACTGAAGCTTTCTTT.